The sequence of this T cell receptor beta chain was determined in a study of breast tumors, draining lymph nodes, adjacent tissues. TCRdb analysed the multiplex PCR reads with MiXCR anew, one entry per CDR3 protein. The sample includes roughly 49,000 distinct CDR3 sequences, about 40% of them seen just once. The CDR3 is 13 residues long. With V trimmed by 2 bases and J by 9 bases, 4 bases remained unmatched. Of note for this clonotype: The antigen remains undetermined.

Study-wide results and caveats: Findings are consistent with lymph node origin and intratumoral expansion of most tumor T cells. Tumor repertoires ranked between lymph nodes and nontumor tissue in diversity, with V and J gene preferences. Tumor T cell lymph node origin was a supported hypothesis, not proven. Luminal-like breast cancer showed significantly higher tumor–nontumor repertoire similarity than basal-like.

The rearrangement joins TRBV12-3 or TRBV12-4 to TRBJ2-7; 10 bases align to TRBD2. The sequence derives from a female donor with breast cancer. Some clones in this sample may be carry-over from other donors' samples. The sample taken for sequencing was breast tumor tissue. The CDR3 region has the DNA TGTGCCAGCAGTTTACTAGCGGGAGTTGTGCAGTACTTC. Translation: CASSLLAGVVQYF.